The 19 T cell receptor beta chains in this list originate from one sample, sequenced in a study of blood T cell repertoires in COVID-19. Sequencing used immunoSEQ multiplex PCR; TCRdb keeps in-frame clones, though not all of them. The sample includes roughly 200,000 clones, over 75% seen only once; the top ten take 15% to 20%. Sequenced sample: peripheral blood. The source is a person aged 70 to 85 with COVID-19, enrolled during active disease.

The V and J genes are TRBV5-1 and TRBJ1-5, with TRBD1 matching 8 bases. Germline values: CDR1 SGHRS, CDR2 YFSETQ. J gave up 5 bases and V 0 bases, and 1 base lay outside the gene matches. The CDR3 contains 14 residues. CDR3 in DNA: TGCGCCAGCAGCTTGGCAGGGGGCGATCAGCCCCAGCATTTT. This sequence encodes CASSLAGGDQPQHF.

The chain has TRBV18 and TRBJ1-1; 7 bases map to TRBD1. From germline, CDR1 is KGHSH and CDR2 LQKENI. This CDR3 has 17 amino acids. V lost 2 bases, J lost 4 bases, and 13 bases stayed unmatched. CDR3 nucleotides: TGTGCCAGCTCACCAGCTATAGATGCGACAGGGATCACTGAAGCTTTCTTT. It codes for CASSPAIDATGITEAFF.

The chain links TRBV6-1 to TRBJ2-5, with 12 bases identical to TRBD2. The V and J ends lost 2 bases and 4 bases, in that order; junction bases with no gene match: 8. The CDR3 has 17 amino acids. Germline CDR1 and CDR2: MNHNS and SASEGT. The CDR3 DNA reads TGTGCCAGCAGTGAACGGGGTGCTAGCGGGGGGGTAGAGACCCAGTACTTC. Protein product: CASSERGASGGVETQYF.

The V gene is TRBV7-2, the J gene TRBJ2-5, with TRBD1 identical over 9 bases. V lost 7 bases and J lost 4; bases outside the gene matches: 10. The CDR3 covers 15 residues. Germline CDR1 is SGHTA and CDR2 is FQGNSA. CDR3 residues: CASNNRQGVSETQYF. CDR3 DNA sequence: TGTGCCAGCAACAACCGACAGGGGGTTTCAGAGACCCAGTACTTC.

The rearrangement joins TRBV9 to TRBJ1-5; D gene unclear. The CDR3 sequence is 14 residues long. Trimming took 3 bases from V and 3 from J, leaving 10 bases between them. Germline-derived CDR1 and CDR2 are SGDLS and YYNGEE. In nucleotides, the CDR3 is TGTGCCAGCAGCGCCGGGTCCTACAATCAGCCCCAGCATTTT. Protein product: CASSAGSYNQPQHF.

CDR3 amino acids: CASSLEGTITDTQYF. CDR3 coding DNA: TGTGCCAGCAGTTTAGAGGGGACTATCACAGATACGCAGTATTTT. This sequence joins TRBV28 and TRBJ2-3; 7 bases are shared with TRBD2. The CDR3 consists of 15 residues. The ends lost 2 bases at V and 2 bases at J; junction bases unmatched: 4. Germline CDR1 MDHEN, CDR2 SYDVKM.

The V gene is TRBV29-1, the J gene TRBJ1-3, with unresolved D. Looked up from germline, CDR1 is SQVTM and CDR2 is ANQGSEA. This CDR3 has 16 residues. Trimming took 0 bases from V and 0 from J, leaving 12 bases between them. CDR3 protein: CSVEDGNSFSGNTIYF. The CDR3 DNA reads TGCAGCGTTGAAGATGGAAACAGCTTCTCTGGAAACACCATATATTTT.

This chain connects TRBV6-5 to TRBJ1-5, with 7 bases lining up with TRBD1. This CDR3 is built from 15 residues. CDR1 and CDR2 from the germline V gene are MNHEY and SVGAGI. J lost 3 bases, V lost 5 bases, and 7 bases had no gene match. The CDR3 coding sequence is TGTGCCAGCAGTCCCCAGGACAGGCACAATCAGCCCCAGCATTTT. Its translation is CASSPQDRHNQPQHF.

This clone was picked up a small number of times. The V and J genes are TRBV5-6 and TRBJ2-7; TRBD2 agrees at 10 bases. Germline V gene sequence: CDR1 SGHDT, CDR2 YYEEEE. The length of the CDR3 is 16 residues. V was pared by 0 bases and J by 2 bases, with 5 bases of the junction left unmatched. CDR3 nucleotides: TGTGCCAGCAGCTTGGCACCCAGCGGGGGGGCCTACGAGCAGTACTTC. This encodes CASSLAPSGGAYEQYF.

The V call is TRBV11-2, the J call TRBJ2-1; TRBD1 might be the D (6 bases). V was cut by 0 bases and J by 3 bases, with 15 bases left in between. CDR3 length: 17 residues. Per the germline V gene, CDR1 is SGHAT and CDR2 is FQNNGV. The CDR3 loop reads CASSLDHWTEGYNEQFF. CDR3 nucleotides: TGTGCCAGCAGCTTAGATCATTGGACAGAGGGCTACAATGAGCAGTTCTTC.

The CDR3 sequence: CASSSHRDRNTIYF. Here the CDR3 DNA reads TGTGCCAGCAGTTCCCACAGGGACCGTAACACCATATATTTT. This sequence joins TRBV27 and TRBJ1-3, with D tentatively TRBD1 (6 bases). Trimming took off 4 bases at V and 7 bases at J, with 14 bases between the two ends. The CDR3 is 14 amino acids. CDR1 and CDR2 (germline): MNHEY, SMNVEV (reference sequence).

This chain connects TRBV4-1 to TRBJ2-3, with 15 bases aligning to TRBD2. With 3 bases clipped from V and 9 bases from J, the junction kept 16 bases outside the gene matches. Germline loops: CDR1 MGHRA, CDR2 YSYEKL. The length of the CDR3 is 19 residues. The CDR3 region has the DNA TGCGCCAGCAGCCAGAGGACTAGCGGGGGGGCCCTCGCTCCGGACACGCAGTATTTT. Its protein product is CASSQRTSGGALAPDTQYF.

The V call is TRBV7-2, the J call TRBJ2-5; maybe TRBD2 (7 bases). With 1 base removed from V and 2 bases from J, the gap between germline ends came to 17 bases. Germline CDR1 SGHTA, CDR2 FQGNSA. This CDR3 spans 17 amino acids. The CDR3 protein is CASSLVGAGGLQETQYF. CDR3 nucleotide sequence: TGTGCCAGCAGCTTAGTTGGGGCCGGGGGGCTGCAAGAGACCCAGTACTTC.

This sequence joins TRBV14 and TRBJ2-3, with 8 bases aligning to TRBD2. The length of the CDR3 is 16 residues. After removal of 3 bases from V and 1 base from J, the junction contained 6 bases not matched to a gene. CDR1 and CDR2 from the germline V gene are SGHDN and FVKESK. The CDR3 bases are TGTGCCAGCAGCCAGCACGGGGGGGCCGGCACAGATACGCAGTATTTT. This gives the protein CASSQHGGAGTDTQYF.

The chain has TRBV7-3 and TRBJ2-1; no definite D call. Germline lookup yields CDR1 SGHTA and CDR2 FQGTGA. The V and J ends lost 0 bases and 3 bases respectively, with 9 bases between them. CDR3 length equals 15 residues. The CDR3 loop reads CASSLTGSGYNEQFF. CDR3 in DNA: TGTGCCAGCAGCTTAACTGGATCAGGCTACAATGAGCAGTTCTTC.

This clone was found a few times. V is TRBV30 and J is TRBJ2-7; possibly TRBD1 for D (6 bases). Germline-derived CDR1 and CDR2 are GTSNPN and SVGIG (reference sequence). Trimming removed 0 bases at V and 2 bases at J, with 11 bases between. This CDR3 spans 14 amino acids. This CDR3 reads CAWSVGRGPYEQYF. The CDR3 DNA reads as TGTGCCTGGAGTGTAGGCAGGGGACCCTACGAGCAGTACTTC.

The chain couples TRBV7-2 to TRBJ2-7, with D uncertain. From germline, CDR1 is SGHTA and CDR2 FQGNSA. V was cut by 1 base and J by 7 bases, with 14 bases left in between. CDR3 length: 14 residues. The CDR3 nucleotides read TGTGCCAGCAGCTTAGATTTTTTCAGTGTTGAGCAGTACTTC. Translated, it gives CASSLDFFSVEQYF.

The gene calls are TRBV19 and TRBJ2-7, with D perhaps matching TRBD1 (6 bases). The CDR3 is made up of 14 amino acids. V was shortened by 6 bases and J by 2 bases, with 14 bases between the two germline ends. CDR1 and CDR2 (germline): LNHDA, SQIVND (reference sequence). Here the CDR3 DNA reads TGTGCCAGTAGGATCCTCGGACAGCCCTACGAGCAGTACTTC. This codes for CASRILGQPYEQYF.

This sequence joins TRBV7-9 and TRBJ2-7; possibly TRBD2 for D (6 bases). Germline V gene data show CDR1 as SEHNR and CDR2 as FQNEAQ (reference sequence). The length of the CDR3 is 15 residues. Trimming shortened V by 5 bases and J by 2 bases, and 16 bases separated the two germline ends. The CDR3 sequence is CASSRTEGPTYEQYF. CDR3 nucleotide sequence: TGTGCCAGCAGCCGCACGGAGGGCCCTACCTACGAGCAGTACTTC.